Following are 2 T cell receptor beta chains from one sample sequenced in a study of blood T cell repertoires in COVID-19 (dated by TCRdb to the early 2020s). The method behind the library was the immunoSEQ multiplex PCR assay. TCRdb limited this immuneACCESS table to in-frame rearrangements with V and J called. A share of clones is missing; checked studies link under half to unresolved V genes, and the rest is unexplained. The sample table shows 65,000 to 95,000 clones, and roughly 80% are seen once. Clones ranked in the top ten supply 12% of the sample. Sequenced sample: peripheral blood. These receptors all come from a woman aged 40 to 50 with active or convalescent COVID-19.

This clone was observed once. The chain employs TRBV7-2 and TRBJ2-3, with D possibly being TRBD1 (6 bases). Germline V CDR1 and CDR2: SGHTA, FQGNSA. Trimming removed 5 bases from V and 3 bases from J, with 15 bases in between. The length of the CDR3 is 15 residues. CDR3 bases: TGTGCCAGCAGCCGCTGGTTGGACAGTACAGATACGCAGTATTTT. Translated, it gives CASSRWLDSTDTQYF.

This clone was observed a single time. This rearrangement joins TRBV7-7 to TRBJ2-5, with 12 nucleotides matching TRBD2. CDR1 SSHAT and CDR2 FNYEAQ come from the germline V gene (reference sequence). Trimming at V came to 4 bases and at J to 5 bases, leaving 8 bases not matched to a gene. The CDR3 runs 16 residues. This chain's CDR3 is CASSSLTSGSVETQYF. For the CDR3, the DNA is TGTGCCAGCAGCTCCTTGACTAGCGGGAGTGTTGAGACCCAGTACTTC.